The rows below give T cell receptor beta chains drawn from one sample of a study of T cells in localized non-small cell lung cancer. Measured with immunoSEQ multiplex PCR; TCRdb has only the in-frame clones, and not every one. The sample has approximately 81,000 clones; around 89% are singletons. The material sequenced was peripheral blood, taken before any cancer treatment. The receptors stem from a woman aged 35 to 75 with stage I squamous cell lung carcinoma. Both conserved end residues are part of each CDR3. A D gene is named only where the DNA matches it firmly. Not every row has a clone size; where given, it reads once, few, many or a size class.

CDR3,DNA,D,size,J,V
CASSPNSGADNEQFF,TGTGCCAGCAGCCCAAATAGCGGGGCGGACAATGAGCAGTTCTTC,TRBD2,NA,TRBJ2-1,TRBV7-3
CASSPKAGTANQPQHF,TGTGCCAGCAGTCCAAAGGCCGGGACAGCAAATCAGCCCCAGCATTTT,TRBD1,NA,TRBJ1-5,TRBV6-6
CASSLDPSMNTEAFF,TGTGCCAGCAGCTTAGACCCGTCCATGAACACTGAAGCTTTCTTT,NA,NA,TRBJ1-1,TRBV11-2
CASSPPGWDTEAFF,TGTGCCAGCAGCCCGCCTGGTTGGGACACTGAAGCTTTCTTT,NA,NA,TRBJ1-1,TRBV9
CAWSSDRGGYGYTF,TGTGCCTGGAGCTCAGACAGGGGAGGGTATGGCTACACCTTC,TRBD1,once,TRBJ1-2,TRBV30
CASSLGQSEKLFF,TGTGCCAGCAGCCTAGGACAGAGTGAAAAACTGTTTTTT,NA,NA,TRBJ1-4,TRBV5-4
CASSFPAVTEAFF,TGTGCCAGCAGCTTTCCCGCAGTCACTGAAGCTTTCTTT,NA,NA,TRBJ1-1,TRBV11-2
CASTDVAYEQYF,TGTGCCAGCACCGACGTAGCCTACGAGCAGTACTTC,NA,NA,TRBJ2-7,TRBV6-1
CASRDRGVFDGYTF,TGTGCCAGTAGGGACAGGGGAGTCTTCGATGGCTACACCTTC,TRBD1,NA,TRBJ1-2,TRBV19
CASSDVTGTSYGYTF,TGTGCCAGCAGTGACGTGACAGGGACCTCCTATGGCTACACCTTC,TRBD1,NA,TRBJ1-2,TRBV6-1
CAISDGAAGETQYF,TGTGCCATCAGTGACGGGGCCGCGGGTGAGACCCAGTACTTC,NA,NA,TRBJ2-5,TRBV10-3
CASSRGGYEQYF,TGTGCCAGCAGCCGGGGGGGATACGAGCAGTACTTC,TRBD2,once,TRBJ2-7,TRBV6-5
CASSPGGGLVVTEAFF,TGCGCCAGCAGCCCCGGGGGGGGGTTAGTTGTCACTGAAGCTTTCTTT,NA,NA,TRBJ1-1,TRBV4-1
CASSLHGLAGASGYEQYF,TGTGCCAGCAGCCTCCATGGTCTAGCGGGGGCCTCTGGTTATGAGCAGTACTTC,TRBD2,NA,TRBJ2-7,TRBV4-2
CSALGYEQYF,TGCAGCGCACTGGGCTACGAGCAGTACTTC,NA,NA,TRBJ2-7,TRBV29-1
CATSRDLGEAYEQYF,TGTGCCACCAGCAGAGATCTCGGGGAGGCCTACGAGCAGTACTTC,NA,once,TRBJ2-7,TRBV15
CAISEDRVDYEQYF,TGTGCCATCAGTGAGGACAGGGTAGACTACGAGCAGTACTTC,TRBD1,NA,TRBJ2-7,TRBV10-3
CASSFRGSVTDTQYF,TGCGCCAGCAGCTTCCGGGGGTCAGTCACAGATACGCAGTATTTT,NA,NA,TRBJ2-3,TRBV5-1
CASSSSVNTEAFF,TGTGCCAGCAGCTCCTCAGTGAACACTGAAGCTTTCTTT,NA,NA,TRBJ1-1,TRBV5-4
CASSDVGAGGIRNTEAFF,TGCGCCAGCAGTGATGTTGGGGCAGGGGGCATCAGGAACACTGAAGCTTTCTTT,TRBD1,NA,TRBJ1-1,TRBV10-2
CASSPTAGSVTGELFF,TGCGCCAGCAGTCCAACCGCGGGTTCGGTTACCGGGGAGCTGTTTTTT,NA,NA,TRBJ2-2,TRBV4-1
CASSIYRGDPYNEQFF,TGTGCCAGTAGTATTTACCGGGGGGACCCCTACAATGAGCAGTTCTTC,TRBD2,NA,TRBJ2-1,TRBV19
CASGLEETQYF,TGTGCCAGCGGTCTAGAAGAGACCCAGTACTTC,NA,NA,TRBJ2-5,TRBV6-5
CASMGRTEAFF,TGTGCCAGCATGGGGCGGACTGAAGCTTTCTTT,NA,few,TRBJ1-1,TRBV6-1
CAWRDLSGDGEKLFF,TGTGCCTGGAGGGATTTGTCGGGGGACGGAGAAAAACTGTTTTTT,NA,NA,TRBJ1-4,TRBV30
CASSIRVAGGPGEQFF,TGTGCCAGTAGTATTCGGGTAGCGGGGGGGCCGGGTGAGCAGTTCTTC,TRBD2,NA,TRBJ2-1,TRBV19
CASSSTQVAYNEQFF,TGTGCCAGCAGCTCCACGCAGGTTGCCTACAATGAGCAGTTCTTC,NA,NA,TRBJ2-1,TRBV7-2
CASSLSSRGGTEAFF,TGTGCCAGCAGTTTATCCTCCAGGGGAGGGACTGAAGCTTTCTTT,NA,NA,TRBJ1-1,TRBV27
CASSPLPTGSNLNYGYTF,TGTGCCAGCTCACCCCTCCCGACAGGATCCAACCTTAACTATGGCTACACCTTC,NA,NA,TRBJ1-2,TRBV18
CASSPEDTHLYF,TGTGCCAGCAGCCCAGAGGACACCCACCTGTACTTC,NA,NA,TRBJ2-7,TRBV9
CASSLAGGLEQFF,TGTGCCAGCAGCTTGGCGGGGGGGCTTGAGCAGTTCTTC,TRBD2,NA,TRBJ2-1,TRBV5-4
CASSLGEARGEKLFF,TGTGCCAGCAGTTTGGGGGAAGCCAGAGGTGAAAAACTGTTTTTT,NA,NA,TRBJ1-4,TRBV11-2
CASSRDQFSYEQYF,TGTGCCAGCAGTCGTGACCAGTTCTCCTACGAGCAGTACTTC,NA,NA,TRBJ2-7,TRBV5-8
CASSQARGDTEAFF,TGCGCCAGCAGCCAAGCTCGCGGAGACACTGAAGCTTTCTTT,NA,NA,TRBJ1-1,TRBV4-1
CASERGSGEKLFF,TGTGCCAGCGAGAGAGGGTCGGGTGAAAAACTGTTTTTT,NA,NA,TRBJ1-4,TRBV7-2
CASSYLRTGVNTEAFF,TGTGCCAGCAGTTATCTCCGGACAGGCGTGAACACTGAAGCTTTCTTT,TRBD1,NA,TRBJ1-1,TRBV6-6